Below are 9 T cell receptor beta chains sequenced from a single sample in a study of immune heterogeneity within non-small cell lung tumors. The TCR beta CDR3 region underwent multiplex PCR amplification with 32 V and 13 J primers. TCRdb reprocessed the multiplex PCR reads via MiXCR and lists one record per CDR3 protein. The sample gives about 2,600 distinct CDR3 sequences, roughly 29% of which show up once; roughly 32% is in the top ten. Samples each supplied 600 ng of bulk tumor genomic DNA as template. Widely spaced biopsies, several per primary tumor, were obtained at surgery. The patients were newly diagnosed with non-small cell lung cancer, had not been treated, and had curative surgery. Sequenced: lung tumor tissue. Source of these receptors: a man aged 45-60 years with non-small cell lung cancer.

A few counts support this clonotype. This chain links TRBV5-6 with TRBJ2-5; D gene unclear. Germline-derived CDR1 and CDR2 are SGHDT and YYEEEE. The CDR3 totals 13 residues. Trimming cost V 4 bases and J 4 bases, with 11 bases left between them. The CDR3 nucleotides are TGTGCCAGCAGCCCCCGGCCAGCAGAGACCCAGTACTTC. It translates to CASSPRPAETQYF.

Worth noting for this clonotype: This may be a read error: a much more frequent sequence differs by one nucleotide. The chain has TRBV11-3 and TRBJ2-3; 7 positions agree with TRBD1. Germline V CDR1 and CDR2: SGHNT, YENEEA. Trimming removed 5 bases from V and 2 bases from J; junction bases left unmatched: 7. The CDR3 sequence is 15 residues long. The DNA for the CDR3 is TGTGCCAGCAGCAAGACAGGGTCGGACACAGATACGCAGTATTTT. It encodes CASSKTGSDTDTQYF.

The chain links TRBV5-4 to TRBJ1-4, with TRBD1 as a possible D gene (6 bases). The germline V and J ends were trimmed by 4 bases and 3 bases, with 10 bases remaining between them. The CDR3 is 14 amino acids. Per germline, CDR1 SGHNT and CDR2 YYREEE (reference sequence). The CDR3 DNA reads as TGTGCCAGCAGCCGGACAGCGGCTAATGAAAAACTGTTTTTT. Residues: CASSRTAANEKLFF.

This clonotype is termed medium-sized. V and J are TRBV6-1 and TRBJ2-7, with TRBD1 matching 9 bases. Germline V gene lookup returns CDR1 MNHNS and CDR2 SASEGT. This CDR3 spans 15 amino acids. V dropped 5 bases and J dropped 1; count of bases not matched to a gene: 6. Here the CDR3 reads CASSRDRGGSYEQYF. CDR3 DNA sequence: TGTGCCAGCAGTAGAGACAGGGGGGGTTCCTACGAGCAGTACTTC.

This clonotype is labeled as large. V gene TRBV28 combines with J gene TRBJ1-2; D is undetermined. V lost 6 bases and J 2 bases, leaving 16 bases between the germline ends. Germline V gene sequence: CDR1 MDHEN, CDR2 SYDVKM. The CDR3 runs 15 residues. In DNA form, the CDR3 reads TGTGCCAGCAGCTACCTCGGGGTCGAGAACTATGGCTACACCTTC. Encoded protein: CASSYLGVENYGYTF.

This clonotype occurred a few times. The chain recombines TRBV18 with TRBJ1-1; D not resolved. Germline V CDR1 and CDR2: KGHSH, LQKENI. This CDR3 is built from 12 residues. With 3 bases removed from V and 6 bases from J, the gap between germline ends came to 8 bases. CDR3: CASSPLSAEAFF. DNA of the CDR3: TGTGCCAGCTCACCCCTGAGCGCTGAAGCTTTCTTT.

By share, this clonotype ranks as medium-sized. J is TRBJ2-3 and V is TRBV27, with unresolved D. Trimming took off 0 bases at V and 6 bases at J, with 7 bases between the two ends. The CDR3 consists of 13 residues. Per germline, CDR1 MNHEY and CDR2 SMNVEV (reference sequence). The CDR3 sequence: CASSLSRPDTQYF. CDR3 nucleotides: TGTGCCAGCAGTTTATCACGTCCGGATACGCAGTATTTT.

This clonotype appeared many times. CDR3 sequence: CASSPPQGVKSSYNEQFF. DNA of the CDR3: TGTGCCAGCTCACCACCACAGGGGGTGAAGAGCTCCTACAATGAGCAGTTCTTC. V is TRBV18 and J is TRBJ2-1, with 8 bases fitting TRBD1. The CDR3 runs 18 residues. The V and J ends lost 0 bases and 0 bases, in that order; junction bases with no gene match: 7. Germline V gene lookup returns CDR1 KGHSH and CDR2 LQKENI.

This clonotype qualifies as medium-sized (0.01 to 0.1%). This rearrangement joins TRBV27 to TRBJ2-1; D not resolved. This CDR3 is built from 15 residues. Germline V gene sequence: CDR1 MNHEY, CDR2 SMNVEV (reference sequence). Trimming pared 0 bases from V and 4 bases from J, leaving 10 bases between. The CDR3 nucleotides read TGTGCCAGCAGTTTATCGACGACGGCGTACAATGAGCAGTTCTTC. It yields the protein CASSLSTTAYNEQFF.